The 20 T cell receptor beta chains listed next were all sequenced from one sample in a study of blood T cell repertoires in COVID-19. TCRdb's copy holds only in-frame clones and misses some; the assay was immunoSEQ multiplex PCR. This repertoire shows under 200,000 clones, around nine tenths found once; its top ten account for 0.45% to 0.6%. Sequencing used peripheral blood. These receptors came from a man between 60 and 70 years old with COVID-19, enrolled during active disease.

This chain links TRBV29-1 with TRBJ2-1; D is ambiguous. V lost 4 bases and J lost 0, with 10 bases in between. Germline CDR1 and CDR2: SQVTM and ANQGSEA. CDR3 length equals 14 residues. CDR3 region: CSVAPVISYNEQFF. CDR3 sequence (DNA): TGCAGCGTTGCCCCAGTGATCTCCTACAATGAGCAGTTCTTC.

A few counts support this clone. This chain connects TRBV11-3 to TRBJ2-2; D is unresolved. The V end lost 5 bases, the J end lost 5 bases, and 6 bases lay between the germline ends. CDR3 length equals 12 residues. CDR1 and CDR2 from the germline V gene are SGHNT and YENEEA. CDR3 DNA: TGTGCCAGCAGCCCGAGGACCGGGGAGCTGTTTTTT. As protein: CASSPRTGELFF.

The rearrangement links TRBV19 to TRBJ2-7; 9 nucleotides agree with TRBD1. The CDR3 length is 14 residues. After removal of 4 bases from V and 2 bases from J, the junction contained 3 bases not matched to a gene. The germline gives CDR1 LNHDA, CDR2 SQIVND (reference sequence). The DNA for the CDR3 is TGTGCCAGTAGTAAGGACAGGGGAACCTACGAGCAGTACTTC. It specifies CASSKDRGTYEQYF.

This chain links TRBV18 with TRBJ1-1, with 10 positions matching TRBD1. The germline V gene has CDR1 KGHSH and CDR2 LQKENI. The CDR3 loop spans 15 amino acids. V trimming: 4 bases; J trimming: 5 bases; junction bases outside the gene matches: 7. The CDR3 region is CASSRTGGGKTEAFF. The CDR3 bases are TGTGCCAGCTCACGGACAGGGGGAGGAAAGACTGAAGCTTTCTTT. Full variable domain (remainder filled in from reference TRBV18 and TRBJ1-1): NAGVMQNPRHLVRRRGQEARLRCSPMKGHSHVYWYRQLPEEGLKFMVYLQKENIIDESGMPKERFSAEFPKEGPSILRIQQVVRGDSAAYFCASSRTGGGKTEAFFGQGTRLTVV.

In regard to this clone: Other DNA sequences in the same sample also yield this CDR3. The gene calls are TRBV29-1 and TRBJ1-5; a weak D match, TRBD1 (5 bases). This CDR3 has 13 amino acids. V lost 5 bases and J 1 base, leaving 9 bases between the germline ends. Germline V CDR1 and CDR2: SQVTM, ANQGSEA. Written as DNA, the CDR3 is TGCAGCGTTAGCGGGGGAAGCAATCAGCCCCAGCATTTT. Its protein product is CSVSGGSNQPQHF.

The J gene is TRBJ2-5, the V gene TRBV3-1 (or the pseudogene TRBV3-2); the match to TRBD2 covers 7 bases. Germline loops: CDR1 LGHDT, CDR2 YNNKEL (reference sequence). The length of the CDR3 is 15 residues. V shed 4 bases, J shed 3 bases, and the junction held 8 bases outside the gene matches. CDR3 residues: CASSPHRAGEETQYF. The CDR3 DNA reads as TGTGCCAGCAGCCCCCACCGGGCGGGGGAAGAGACCCAGTACTTC.

The gene calls are TRBV29-1 and TRBJ1-2, with 8 bases lining up with TRBD1. The CDR3 has 16 residues. V shed 0 bases and J 4 bases; nucleotides not matched to a gene: 10. CDR1 is SQVTM and CDR2 is ANQGSEA in the germline V gene. DNA for the CDR3: TGCAGCGTTGAAGATCCGGGGCAGGGGGCTATCTATGGCTACACCTTC. Amino acid sequence: CSVEDPGQGAIYGYTF.

CDR3 DNA sequence: TGTGCCAGCAGCTTAGCGTTACAGGGCGGCGGCTACACCTTC. It specifies CASSLALQGGGYTF. The chain carries TRBV7-9 and TRBJ1-2, with D tentatively TRBD1 (6 bases). Trimming took off 0 bases at V and 8 bases at J, with 13 bases between the two ends. Germline V CDR1 and CDR2: SEHNR, FQNEAQ (reference sequence). This CDR3 has 14 amino acids.

The chain carries TRBV21-1 and TRBJ1-2; the table names TRBD1, a call not compared with the DNA. TRBV21-1 is recorded as a pseudogene. This CDR3 is 18 amino acids long. CDR3 in amino acids: CASTKYPTGGAFHYGYTF. As DNA, the CDR3 is TGTGCCAGCACCAAATATCCGACAGGGGGCGCGTTCCACTATGGCTACACCTTC.

V usage is TRBV5-1 and J usage is TRBJ2-7, with a weak D call TRBD1 (5 bases). The ends were cut back, 4 bases at V and 4 bases at J, with 18 bases in the middle. The CDR3 runs to 15 residues. Germline-derived CDR1 and CDR2 are SGHRS and YFSETQ. DNA of the CDR3: TGCGCCAGCAGCCCGTCAGGCAGGGAATTGTACGAGCAGTACTTC. Residues: CASSPSGRELYEQYF.

This sequence joins TRBV12-3 or TRBV12-4 and TRBJ1-1; D is unclear. The CDR3 totals 12 residues. Trimming took 9 bases from V and 11 from J, leaving 19 bases between them. CDR3 in amino acids: CASRPWESNAFF. The CDR3 region has the DNA TGTGCCAGTCGACCCTGGGAGTCTAACGCTTTCTTT.

This clone was found a few times. The rearrangement joins TRBV19 to TRBJ2-2; 9 positions match TRBD2. The CDR3 length is 16 residues. Per the germline V gene, CDR1 is LNHDA and CDR2 is SQIVND (reference sequence). V lost 2 bases to trimming and J lost 1 base; unmatched junction nucleotides: 2. The CDR3 sequence: CASSILAGKNTGELFF. For the CDR3, the DNA is TGTGCCAGTAGTATACTAGCGGGGAAGAACACCGGGGAGCTGTTTTTT.

The V and J genes are TRBV10-2 and TRBJ1-1; 7 positions agree with TRBD1. V lost 3 bases, J lost 7 bases, and 14 bases stayed unmatched. CDR3 length equals 16 residues. Germline CDR1 WSHSY, CDR2 SAAADI. The CDR3 loop is CASSDPGKGRQGEAFF. The CDR3 coding sequence is TGCGCCAGCAGTGACCCAGGAAAAGGGAGACAGGGTGAAGCTTTCTTT.

The chain's CDR3 is CAISEGAGAQETQYF. For the CDR3, the DNA is TGTGCCATCAGTGAAGGAGCGGGCGCTCAAGAGACCCAGTACTTC. The chain combines TRBV10-3 with TRBJ2-5; D perhaps matches TRBD2 (6 bases). V was shortened by 3 bases and J by 2 bases, with 13 bases between the two germline ends. Germline assignment: CDR1 ENHRY and CDR2 SYGVKD. The CDR3 is 15 residues long.

The chain couples TRBV24-1 to TRBJ2-3; TRBD2 might be the D (6 bases). The CDR3 consists of 18 residues. Looked up from germline, CDR1 is KGHDR and CDR2 is SFDVKD. Trimming removed 10 bases at V and 1 base at J, with 26 bases between. The CDR3 reads CATGPSPGSGLGTDTQYF. The CDR3 DNA reads TGTGCCACAGGCCCGTCCCCCGGGTCGGGACTCGGCACAGATACGCAGTATTTT.

This sequence joins TRBV6-6 and TRBJ2-1, with 7 bases aligning to TRBD1. This CDR3 has 14 residues. Germline V gene lookup returns CDR1 MNHNY and CDR2 SVGAGI (reference sequence). V gave up 6 bases and J gave up 5 bases; unmatched junction bases: 7. The CDR3 DNA reads TGTGCCAGCAGGTATGACAGGGCGGACAATGAGCAGTTCTTC. Residues: CASRYDRADNEQFF.

The chain links TRBV7-2 to TRBJ2-7, with D tentatively TRBD2 (5 bases). Germline V gene data show CDR1 as SGHTA and CDR2 as FQGNSA. This CDR3 region has 13 residues. Trimming took off 1 base at V and 7 bases at J, with 11 bases between the two ends. The CDR3 DNA sequence: TGTGCCAGCAGCTTAGTACCGTCGGGAGAGCAGTACTTC. As protein: CASSLVPSGEQYF.

J is TRBJ2-1 and V is TRBV19; D gene uncertain. Germline V CDR1 and CDR2: LNHDA, SQIVND (reference sequence). CDR3 length: 14 residues. The V and J ends lost 4 bases and 5 bases respectively, with 12 bases between them. The CDR3 loop reads CASSKWAIDNEQFF. CDR3 sequence (DNA): TGTGCCAGTAGTAAGTGGGCTATCGACAATGAGCAGTTCTTC.

The CDR3 DNA follows: TGTGCCAGCAGCCCTACACGGAGGGCCACTGAAGCTTTCTTT. This translates into CASSPTRRATEAFF. The chain links TRBV6-4 to TRBJ1-1; D gene uncertain. CDR3 size: 14 residues. CDR1 and CDR2 from the germline V gene are MRHNA and SNTAGT. V was shortened by 6 bases and J by 4 bases, with 15 bases between the two germline ends.

This clone was detected a few times. The rearrangement links TRBV4-2 to TRBJ1-1, with 9 positions matching TRBD1. The germline V gene has CDR1 LGHNA and CDR2 YNFKEQ. This CDR3 has 15 residues. V dropped 4 bases and J dropped 10; count of bases not matched to a gene: 13. CDR3 sequence reads: CASSPDTGGSLIAFF. DNA of the CDR3: TGTGCCAGCAGCCCAGATACAGGGGGCTCTCTTATAGCTTTCTTT.